The rows below give T cell receptor beta chains drawn from one sample of a study of blood T cell repertoires in COVID-19. Sequencing used immunoSEQ multiplex PCR; TCRdb keeps in-frame clones, though not all of them. The table shows 180,000 or so clones, with less than 90% occurring only once. The sample comprised PBMCs or T cells enriched from blood (not recorded which). Receptors originate from a woman aged 45-65 years who had recovered from COVID-19. Each CDR3 is given with its conserved first and last residue. The D gene is left open where the match is weak. Clone size is stated in some rows and not others, as once, few, many or a class when expanded.

TRBV5-4	.	TRBJ1-1	.	TGTGCCAGCAGCTTGCGGCAGGGCAGGGTTGGCACTGAAGCTTTCTTT	CASSLRQGRVGTEAFF
TRBV12-3/TRBV12-4	.	TRBJ2-5	once	TGTGCCAGCAGTTTCGGAGGGGCAGAGACCCAGTACTTC	CASSFGGAETQYF
TRBV6-1	.	TRBJ1-2	once	TGTGCCAGCAGTGAAGTGGTCCTAGCGGGCTACACCTTC	CASSEVVLAGYTF
TRBV19	TRBD1	TRBJ1-3	.	TGTGCCAGTAGTGGTCGGACTGGGGACAGTTTATACTCTGGAAACACCATATATTTT	CASSGRTGDSLYSGNTIYF
TRBV28	.	TRBJ1-1	.	TGTGCCAGCCTTCCCTTTAGGGGTTCGTTTTCGGGCACTGAAGCTTTCTTT	CASLPFRGSFSGTEAFF
TRBV6-2/TRBV6-3	.	TRBJ1-1	.	TGTGCCAGCAGATACGGGGGGGGTAACACTGAAGCTTTCTTT	CASRYGGGNTEAFF
TRBV25-1	TRBD1	TRBJ1-1	.	TGTGCCAGCAGTGAGTTGCAGGGGGGAGCTTTCTTT	CASSELQGGAFF
TRBV4-3	TRBD1	TRBJ2-1	.	TGCGCCAGCAGCCCCGGGACAGGGGGCTGGAATGAGCAGTTCTTC	CASSPGTGGWNEQFF
TRBV5-6	TRBD2	TRBJ2-1	.	TGTGCCAGCAGCTTTAGCGGGAGCTCCTACAATGAGCAGTTCTTC	CASSFSGSSYNEQFF
TRBV5-4	.	TRBJ2-3	.	TGTGCCAGCAGCTTGGGGGGGGCGGGGGGCACAGATACGCAGTATTTT	CASSLGGAGGTDTQYF
TRBV28	.	TRBJ1-5	.	TGTGCCAGCAGTTTTCAGCAGCGGCCCCAGCATTTT	CASSFQQRPQHF
TRBV30	.	TRBJ1-3	.	TGTGCCTGGAGTTTCGGGGCAGGGGTTGGAAACACCATATATTTT	CAWSFGAGVGNTIYF
TRBV18	.	TRBJ2-5	once	TGTGCCAGCTCACCTGATGACGGGATGTACTTC	CASSPDDGMYF
TRBV4-3	.	TRBJ2-1	.	TGCGCCAGCAGCCACGTAGCGAACTACAATGAGCAGTTCTTC	CASSHVANYNEQFF
TRBV9	.	TRBJ2-5	.	TGTGCCAGCAGCGTAGAGGGGGGGCAGGAGACCCAGTACTTC	CASSVEGGQETQYF
TRBV6-5	TRBD1	TRBJ1-3	.	TGTGCCAGCAGTCCCCGCGACAGGGAGAACACCATATATTTT	CASSPRDRENTIYF
TRBV7-2	TRBD1	TRBJ1-3	once	TGTGCCAGCAGCTTAGGACAGGGGGACACCATATATTTT	CASSLGQGDTIYF
TRBV7-2	.	TRBJ1-1	few	TGTGCCAGCAGCTTACATCCGGGTAGCGATACTGAAGCTTTCTTT	CASSLHPGSDTEAFF
TRBV2	TRBD2	TRBJ2-1	.	TGTGCCAGCTCTAAAGAACTAGCGGGGGGCCACAATGAGCAGTTCTTC	CASSKELAGGHNEQFF
TRBV5-1	TRBD1	TRBJ1-2	.	TGCGCCAGCAGCGCCTCCGGGACAGGGGTGGGCTACACCTTC	CASSASGTGVGYTF
TRBV9	.	TRBJ1-5	.	TGTGCCAGCAGCCCCGGGACATGGAGCAATCAGCCCCAGCATTTT	CASSPGTWSNQPQHF
TRBV7-2	TRBD2	TRBJ2-3	.	TGTGCCAGCAGCCCGGGACTAGCGGGAGGATATACGCAGTATTTT	CASSPGLAGGYTQYF
TRBV18	TRBD1	TRBJ1-1	.	TGTGCCAGCTCGCCGGGACAGGGGGCTAGTGAAGCTTTCTTT	CASSPGQGASEAFF
TRBV19	TRBD1	TRBJ2-1	few	TGTGCCAGTAGTGCCGGCGGGACAGGTTATAATGAGCAGTTCTTC	CASSAGGTGYNEQFF
TRBV10-2	TRBD1	TRBJ1-5	.	TGCGCCAGCAGGAGGGGACAGGGCAATCAGCCCCAGCATTTT	CASRRGQGNQPQHF
TRBV6-2/TRBV6-3	.	TRBJ1-3	.	TGTGCCAGCAGTTACAACAGCCGAAACACCATATATTTT	CASSYNSRNTIYF
TRBV2	.	TRBJ1-5	.	TGTGCCACCCAGGGGAAGAGCAATCAGCCCCAGCATTTT	CATQGKSNQPQHF
TRBV7-3	TRBD1	TRBJ1-6	.	TGTGCCAGCAGCTTAACGGGACAGAGTAATTCACCCCTCCACTTT	CASSLTGQSNSPLHF
TRBV11-1	TRBD1	TRBJ2-5	.	TGTGCCAGCAGCCTGGGACAGCTGACGGAGACCCAGTACTTC	CASSLGQLTETQYF
TRBV7-2	.	TRBJ2-1	.	TGTGCCAGCAGCACCTCTGGACGGAGGTACAATGAACAGTTCTTC	CASSTSGRRYNEQFF
TRBV6-2/TRBV6-3	TRBD1	TRBJ2-5	.	TGTGCCAGCAGTTACTCCGACAGGGACCTCTATTGGGCCCAGTACTTC	CASSYSDRDLYWAQYF
TRBV9	.	TRBJ2-3	.	TGTGCCAGCAGCGTCAGTTTAGCGTCCACTAGCACAGATACGCAGTATTTT	CASSVSLASTSTDTQYF
TRBV6-5	TRBD1	TRBJ1-3	.	TGTGCCAGCAGTTCATTACAGGGGATCGGAAACACCATATATTTT	CASSSLQGIGNTIYF
TRBV5-1	.	TRBJ2-1	.	TGCGCCAGCAGCTCAGGCGCTCCCAGTTTGGAGCAGTTCTTC	CASSSGAPSLEQFF
TRBV5-4	.	TRBJ1-1	.	TGTGCCAGCAGCCCGCTTTTCGGCCGGGACACTGAAGCTTTCTTT	CASSPLFGRDTEAFF
TRBV5-1	.	TRBJ2-5	.	TGCGCCAGCAGCCTGGGCCCGACTCGTTCCCAAGAGACCCAGTACTTC	CASSLGPTRSQETQYF
TRBV6-6	.	TRBJ1-2	.	TGTGCCAGCAGGATCCCGGGTCGCCTTAATGGCTACACCTTC	CASRIPGRLNGYTF
TRBV30	.	TRBJ2-1	.	TGTGCCTCGTCCGACAGAGACAATGAGCAGTTCTTC	CASSDRDNEQFF
TRBV18	TRBD2	TRBJ2-5	.	TGTGCCAGCTCCGGGACTAGCGGGCAACAAGAGACCCAGTACTTC	CASSGTSGQQETQYF
TRBV5-1	TRBD2	TRBJ2-1	.	TGCGCCAGCAGCTTGGCGGGAGGGCCAAACAATGAGCAGTTCTTC	CASSLAGGPNNEQFF
TRBV12-3/TRBV12-4	.	TRBJ2-1	.	TGTGCCAGCAAGGAACCGACTTTCAATGAGCAGTTCTTC	CASKEPTFNEQFF
TRBV19	.	TRBJ1-5	.	TGTGCCAGTAGTAAGCCGTATAGCAATCAGCCCCAGCATTTT	CASSKPYSNQPQHF
TRBV6-4	TRBD2	TRBJ2-3	.	TGTGCCAGCAGGGGACTAGCGGGGGGCGCAGATACGCAGTATTTT	CASRGLAGGADTQYF
TRBV7-9	.	TRBJ2-2	.	TGTGCCAGCAGCTCTTTCCGGACAGTCAACACCGGGGAGCTGTTTTTT	CASSSFRTVNTGELFF
TRBV25-1	TRBD2	TRBJ2-3	.	TGTGCCGGAGGGACTAGCGGAACAGATACGCAGTATTTT	CAGGTSGTDTQYF
TRBV6-5	.	TRBJ1-4	.	TGTGCCAGCACGGTCGGGGAGGGAACAAAAAAACTGTTTTTT	CASTVGEGTKKLFF
TRBV7-2	TRBD2	TRBJ2-5	.	TGTGCCAGCAGCTTAGGCCTGGCCGGACGGGGGGGTGGAGAGACCCAGTACTTC	CASSLGLAGRGGGETQYF
TRBV18	TRBD1	TRBJ1-1	.	TGTGCCAGCTCACCACCCGGGACAGGGGGCCGTATCACTGAAGCTTTCTTT	CASSPPGTGGRITEAFF
TRBV15	.	TRBJ1-2	.	TGTGCCACCAGGGGGTACGAGGGGGCTAACTATGGCTACACCTTC	CATRGYEGANYGYTF
TRBV27	TRBD1	TRBJ1-2	.	TGTGCCAGCAGTTGGACAGGACGGTATGGCTACACCTTC	CASSWTGRYGYTF
TRBV7-8	TRBD1	TRBJ1-5	many	TGTGCCAGCAGCCCCGCGGACAGGGCGGACCAGCCCCAGCATTTT	CASSPADRADQPQHF